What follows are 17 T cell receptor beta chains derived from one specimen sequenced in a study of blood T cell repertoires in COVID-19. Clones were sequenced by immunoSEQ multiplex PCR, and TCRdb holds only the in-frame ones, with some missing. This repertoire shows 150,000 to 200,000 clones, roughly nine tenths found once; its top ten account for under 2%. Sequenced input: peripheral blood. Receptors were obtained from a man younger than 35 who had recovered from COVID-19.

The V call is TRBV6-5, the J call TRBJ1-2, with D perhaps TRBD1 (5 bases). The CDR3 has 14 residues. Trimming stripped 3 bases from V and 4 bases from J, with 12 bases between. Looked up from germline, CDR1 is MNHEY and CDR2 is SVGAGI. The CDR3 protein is CASSYSGDGYGYTF. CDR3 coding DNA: TGTGCCAGCAGTTATTCGGGGGATGGCTATGGCTACACCTTC.

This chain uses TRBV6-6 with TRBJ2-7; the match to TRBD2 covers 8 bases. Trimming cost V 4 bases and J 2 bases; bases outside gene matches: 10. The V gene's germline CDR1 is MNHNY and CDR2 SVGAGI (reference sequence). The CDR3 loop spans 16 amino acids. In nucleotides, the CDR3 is TGTGCCAGCAGTTCTCGCTCCCGGGGGGGAACCTACGAGCAGTACTTC. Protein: CASSSRSRGGTYEQYF.

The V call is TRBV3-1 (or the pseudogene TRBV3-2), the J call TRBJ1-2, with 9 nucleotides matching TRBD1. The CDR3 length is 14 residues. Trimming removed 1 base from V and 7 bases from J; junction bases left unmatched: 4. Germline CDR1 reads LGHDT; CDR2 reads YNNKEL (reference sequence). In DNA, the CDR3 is TGTGCCAGCAGCCAAGGGCGGGACAGGGCTGGCTACACCTTC. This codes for CASSQGRDRAGYTF.

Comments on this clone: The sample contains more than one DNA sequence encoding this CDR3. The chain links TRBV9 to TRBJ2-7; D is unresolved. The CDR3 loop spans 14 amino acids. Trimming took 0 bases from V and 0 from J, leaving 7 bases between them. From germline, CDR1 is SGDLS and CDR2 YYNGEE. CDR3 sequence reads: CASSVVGSSYEQYF. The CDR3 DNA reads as TGTGCCAGCAGCGTAGTGGGCAGCTCCTACGAGCAGTACTTC.

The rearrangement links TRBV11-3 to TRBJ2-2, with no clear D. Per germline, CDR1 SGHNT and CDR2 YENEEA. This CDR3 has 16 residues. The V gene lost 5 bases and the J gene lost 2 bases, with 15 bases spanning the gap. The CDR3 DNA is TGTGCCAGCAGCCTGGTCGGCGGAGTCAACACCGGGGAGCTGTTTTTT. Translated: CASSLVGGVNTGELFF.

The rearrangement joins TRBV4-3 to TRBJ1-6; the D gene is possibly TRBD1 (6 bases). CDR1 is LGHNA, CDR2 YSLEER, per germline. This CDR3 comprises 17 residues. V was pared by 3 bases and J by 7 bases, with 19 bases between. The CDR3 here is CASSQDLRGIQNSPLHF. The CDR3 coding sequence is TGCGCCAGCAGCCAGGACCTCAGGGGAATCCAGAATTCACCCCTCCACTTT.

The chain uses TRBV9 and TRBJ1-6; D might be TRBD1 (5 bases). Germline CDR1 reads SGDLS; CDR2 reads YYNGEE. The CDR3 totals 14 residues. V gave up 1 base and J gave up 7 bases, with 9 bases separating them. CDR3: CASSVQGGNSPLHF. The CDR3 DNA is TGTGCCAGCAGCGTACAGGGAGGCAATTCACCCCTCCACTTT.

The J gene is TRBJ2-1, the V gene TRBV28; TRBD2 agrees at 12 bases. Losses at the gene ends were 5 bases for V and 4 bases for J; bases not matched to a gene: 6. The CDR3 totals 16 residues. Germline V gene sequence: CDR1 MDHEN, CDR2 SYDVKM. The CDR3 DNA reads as TGTGCCAGCAGTCCTGCCGGGACTAGCGGGTACAATGAGCAGTTCTTC. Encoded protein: CASSPAGTSGYNEQFF.

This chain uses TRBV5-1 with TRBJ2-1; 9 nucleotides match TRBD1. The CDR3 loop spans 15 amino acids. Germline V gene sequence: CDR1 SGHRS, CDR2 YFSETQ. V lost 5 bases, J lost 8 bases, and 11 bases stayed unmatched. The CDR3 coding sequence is TGCGCCAGCAGAGATCCGGGACAGGGTTCGGATGAGCAGTTCTTC. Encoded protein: CASRDPGQGSDEQFF.

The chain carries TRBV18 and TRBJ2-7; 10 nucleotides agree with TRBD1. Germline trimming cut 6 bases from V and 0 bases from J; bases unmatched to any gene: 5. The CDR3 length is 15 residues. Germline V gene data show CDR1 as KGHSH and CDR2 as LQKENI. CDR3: CASSRGQGSSYEQYF. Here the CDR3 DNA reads TGTGCCAGCTCGAGGGGACAGGGGAGCTCCTACGAGCAGTACTTC.

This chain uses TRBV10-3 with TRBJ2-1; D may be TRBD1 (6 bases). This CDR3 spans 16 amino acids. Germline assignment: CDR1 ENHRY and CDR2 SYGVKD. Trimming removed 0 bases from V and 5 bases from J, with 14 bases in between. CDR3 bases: TGTGCCATCAGTGAGTCGGTTACACAGGGACACAATGAGCAGTTCTTC. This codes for CAISESVTQGHNEQFF.

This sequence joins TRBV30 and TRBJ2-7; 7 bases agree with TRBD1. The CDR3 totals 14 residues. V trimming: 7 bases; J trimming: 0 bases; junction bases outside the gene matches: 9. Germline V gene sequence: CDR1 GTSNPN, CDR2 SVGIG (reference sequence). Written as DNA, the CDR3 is TGTGCCTCTAGGGGGCCGGGAAGCTCCTACGAGCAGTACTTC. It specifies CASRGPGSSYEQYF.

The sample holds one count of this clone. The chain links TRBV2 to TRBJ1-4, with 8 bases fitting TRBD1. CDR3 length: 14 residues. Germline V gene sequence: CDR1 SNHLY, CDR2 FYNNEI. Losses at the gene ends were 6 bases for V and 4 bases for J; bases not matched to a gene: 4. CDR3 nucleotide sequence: TGTGCCAGCAGGACAGGGGTTCTTAATGAAAAACTGTTTTTT. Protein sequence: CASRTGVLNEKLFF. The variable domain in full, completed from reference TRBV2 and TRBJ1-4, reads EPEVTQTPSHQVTQMGQEVILRCVPISNHLYFYWYRQILGQKVEFLVSFYNNEISEKSEIFDDQFSVERPDGSNFTLKIRSTKLEDSAMYFCASRTGVLNEKLFFGSGTQLSVL.

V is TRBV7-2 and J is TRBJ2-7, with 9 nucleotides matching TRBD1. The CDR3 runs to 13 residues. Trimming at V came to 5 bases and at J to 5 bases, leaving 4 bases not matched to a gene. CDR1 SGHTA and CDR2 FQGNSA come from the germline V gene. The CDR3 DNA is TGTGCCAGCAGCACGGACAGGGGTCACGAGCAGTACTTC. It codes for CASSTDRGHEQYF. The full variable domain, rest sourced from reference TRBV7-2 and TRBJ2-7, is GAGVSQSPSNKVTEKGKDVELRCDPISGHTALYWYRQSLGQGLEFLIYFQGNSAPDKSGLPSDRFSAERTGGSVSTLTIQRTQQEDSAVYLCASSTDRGHEQYFGPGTRLTVT.

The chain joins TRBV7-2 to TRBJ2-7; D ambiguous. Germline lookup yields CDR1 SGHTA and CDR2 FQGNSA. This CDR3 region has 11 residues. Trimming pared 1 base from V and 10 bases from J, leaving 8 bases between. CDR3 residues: CASSLEFHQYF. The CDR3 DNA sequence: TGTGCCAGCAGCTTAGAATTCCATCAGTACTTC.

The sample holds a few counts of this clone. The CDR3 is CASSETHGRATDTQYF. The CDR3 DNA is TGTGCCAGCAGCGAGACCCACGGGAGGGCCACAGATACGCAGTATTTT. The chain uses TRBV9 and TRBJ2-3; 8 bases align to TRBD2. Germline CDR1 reads SGDLS; CDR2 reads YYNGEE. Trimming removed 3 bases from V and 2 bases from J; junction bases left unmatched: 8. This CDR3 contains 16 residues.

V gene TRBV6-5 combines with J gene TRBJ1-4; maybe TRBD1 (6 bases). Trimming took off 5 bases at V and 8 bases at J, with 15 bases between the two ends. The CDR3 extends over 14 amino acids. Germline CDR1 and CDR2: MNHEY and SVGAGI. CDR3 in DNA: TGTGCCAGCAGTCCTCGGACAGCTTTCGAAAAACTGTTTTTT. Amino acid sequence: CASSPRTAFEKLFF.